These T cell receptor beta chains were read from a single sample in a study of blood T cell repertoires in COVID-19. TCRdb's copy holds only in-frame clones and misses some; the assay was immunoSEQ multiplex PCR. This repertoire shows 110,000 to 150,000 clones, under 80% found once; its top ten account for about 4%. Input material: peripheral blood. The receptor source for this set is a man in his sixties with acute or convalescent COVID-19. Each CDR3 is given with its conserved first and last residue. Fields, in order: D gene, clone size, J gene, V gene, CDR3 DNA, CDR3 protein. The D gene is left open where the match is weak. Clone size is stated in some rows and not others, as once, few, many or a class when expanded.

TRBD2,-,TRBJ2-1,TRBV27,TGTGCCAGCAGTCCGGGACTAGCCGCCAATGAGCAGTTCTTC,CASSPGLAANEQFF
-,few,TRBJ2-7,TRBV19,TGTGCCAGTAGTATCGCAGGGTACTACGAGCAGTACTTC,CASSIAGYYEQYF
-,-,TRBJ2-7,TRBV12-3/TRBV12-4,TGTGCCAGCAGTTTTGGAGGTTCCTACGAGCAGTACTTC,CASSFGGSYEQYF
TRBD2,-,TRBJ2-7,TRBV11-2,TGTGCCAGCAGCTTAGGCCTTTGGAGCGGGAGTTACGAGCAGTACTTC,CASSLGLWSGSYEQYF
TRBD2,-,TRBJ2-3,TRBV12-5,TGTGCTAGTTCAAGCGGGATTTCCACAGATACGCAGTATTTT,CASSSGISTDTQYF
-,once,TRBJ2-3,TRBV5-1,TGCGCCAGCAGCTTGGGTGGGAGAGGCACAGATACGCAGTATTTT,CASSLGGRGTDTQYF
TRBD2,-,TRBJ2-5,TRBV15,TGTGCCACCAGCAGCGCCCGTTGGCGGGAGGTGGGGTCAGAGACCCAGTACTTC,CATSSARWREVGSETQYF
TRBD1,-,TRBJ2-1,TRBV6-5,TGTGCCAGCAGTTACGACAGGGGTCCCTACAATGAGCAGTTCTTC,CASSYDRGPYNEQFF
TRBD2,-,TRBJ2-5,TRBV28,TGTGCCAGCAGGGCGGGACTAGCGCCGCGAGAGACCCAGTACTTC,CASRAGLAPRETQYF
-,-,TRBJ1-1,TRBV28,TGTGCCAGCAGCTGGGGTTGGGGGAGGATGAACACTGAAGCTTTCTTT,CASSWGWGRMNTEAFF
-,-,TRBJ1-3,TRBV9,TGTGCCAGCAGCGTAGACCCGGCAGGGGCGGGAAACACCATATATTTT,CASSVDPAGAGNTIYF
-,-,TRBJ2-3,TRBV7-9,TGTGCCAGCAGCCCCCCGACTAGCACAGATACGCAGTATTTT,CASSPPTSTDTQYF
-,once,TRBJ1-5,TRBV30,TGTGCCTGGAGCGTCTTGGGGCGAAATCAGCCCCAGCATTTT,CAWSVLGRNQPQHF
-,few,TRBJ2-4,TRBV6-5,TGTGCCAGCAGCTTCGACAGGCTAAACATTCAGTACTTC,CASSFDRLNIQYF
-,-,TRBJ2-1,TRBV11-3,TGTGCCAGCAGCTTAGGACAGAACAATGAGCAGTTCTTC,CASSLGQNNEQFF
TRBD1,-,TRBJ2-2,TRBV10-3,TGTGCCATCAGGGGACAGGGGAACACCGGGGAGCTGTTTTTT,CAIRGQGNTGELFF
-,-,TRBJ1-1,TRBV29-1,TGCAGCGTTGAGTTTGGGGCGAAACGACAGAACGAAGCTTTCTTT,CSVEFGAKRQNEAFF
-,-,TRBJ1-1,TRBV18,TGTGCCAGCTCACTCATGGCCGAGGATATGAACACTGAAGCTTTCTTT,CASSLMAEDMNTEAFF
-,-,TRBJ2-3,TRBV5-1,TGCGCCAGCAGCTTTTCAGGCGTTCCTAGCACAGATACGCAGTATTTT,CASSFSGVPSTDTQYF
TRBD1,few,TRBJ2-1,TRBV5-6,TGTGCCAGCAGCTTACCCGGGACAGGGGAACGCAATGAGCAGTTCTTC,CASSLPGTGERNEQFF
-,-,TRBJ2-5,TRBV28,TGTGCCAGCAGTCGGGGAGAGCGGACCCAGTACTTC,CASSRGERTQYF
TRBD1,-,TRBJ1-3,TRBV11-2,TGTGCCAGCAGCTCACAGGGGAGCGGAAACACCATATATTTT,CASSSQGSGNTIYF
-,many,TRBJ2-7,TRBV2,TGTGCCAGCAATCTAGCGAACCACCCACTCGAGCAGTACTTC,CASNLANHPLEQYF
-,-,TRBJ2-5,TRBV6-5,TGTGCCACCCAGACACCCGCGGGAGAGACCCAGTACTTC,CATQTPAGETQYF
TRBD1,-,TRBJ1-1,TRBV10-1,TGCGCCAGCAGGCTAGACAGGGTGAGCACTGAAGCTTTCTTT,CASRLDRVSTEAFF
TRBD1,-,TRBJ1-2,TRBV6-1,TGTGCCAGCAGTGAGGCAGGGGGCCGTTCCGGCTACACCTTC,CASSEAGGRSGYTF
-,few,TRBJ1-3,TRBV3-1/TRBV3-2,TGTGCCAGCTTTGGCGGAAACACCATATATTTT,CASFGGNTIYF
-,-,TRBJ2-7,TRBV29-1,TGCAGCGTTGAAGATCGAGGGTCCGGGGGACGGATTACACGGGAGCAGTACTTC,CSVEDRGSGGRITREQYF
TRBD2,-,TRBJ2-3,TRBV5-1,TGCGCCAGCAGCTTGGTAGCGGGAGGAACCACAGATACGCAGTATTTT,CASSLVAGGTTDTQYF
TRBD1,-,TRBJ2-5,TRBV4-1,TGCGCCAGCAGCCAGACAGGGGGCGCGGAGACCCAGTACTTC,CASSQTGGAETQYF
-,-,TRBJ2-7,TRBV5-1,TGCGCCAGCAGCTGGGCCCCGGGACTTAACTACGAGCAGTACTTC,CASSWAPGLNYEQYF
-,-,TRBJ1-2,TRBV12-5,TGTGCTAGTGGTTTGGGCTTCGGGGGCACCTTC,CASGLGFGGTF
-,few,TRBJ2-6,TRBV2,TGTGCCAGCAGTGACAGGGTACCTGGGGCCAACGTCCTGACTTTC,CASSDRVPGANVLTF
-,once,TRBJ2-1,TRBV5-1,TGCGCCAGCCAAGAGGGGGATGAGCAGTTCTTC,CASQEGDEQFF
-,-,TRBJ1-3,TRBV24-1,TGTGCCACCCGTTGGGACAATACGGCTAACACCATATATTTT,CATRWDNTANTIYF
-,few,TRBJ1-4,TRBV19,TGTGCCAGTAGTATAACCCCACAGGGCTCTAATGAAAAACTGTTTTTT,CASSITPQGSNEKLFF
TRBD2,once,TRBJ2-7,TRBV11-2,TGTGCCAGCAGCTTCCGGGCTAGCGGGAGATCCGAGCAGTACTTC,CASSFRASGRSEQYF
-,once,TRBJ2-1,TRBV27,TGTGCCAGCAGTTTAAGGCTAGTTAATGAGCAGTTCTTC,CASSLRLVNEQFF
TRBD1,-,TRBJ2-5,TRBV6-4,TGTGCCAGCAGTGACCGGGCAGGGGGAGAGACCCAGTACTTC,CASSDRAGGETQYF
TRBD2,-,TRBJ2-2,TRBV5-1,TGCGCCAGCAGCCCCGGGACTAGCGGAACCGGGGAGCTGTTTTTT,CASSPGTSGTGELFF
TRBD1,-,TRBJ2-6,TRBV7-8,TGTGCCAGCAGCTACCTGGGACAGCTGGCCAACGTCCTGACTTTC,CASSYLGQLANVLTF
-,-,TRBJ2-5,TRBV7-9,TGTGCCAGCAGCCCCAGGGCAAACCAAGAGACCCAGTACTTC,CASSPRANQETQYF
TRBD1,-,TRBJ1-6,TRBV7-8,TGTGCCAGCAGCTTCGGACAGGGGGCGTTTAATTCACCCCTCCACTTT,CASSFGQGAFNSPLHF
TRBD2,-,TRBJ2-1,TRBV7-9,TGTGCCAGCAGCCCTAAGAGTACTAGCGGGAGACGGTTTAGGAATGAGCAGTTCTTC,CASSPKSTSGRRFRNEQFF
-,-,TRBJ2-7,TRBV29-1,TGCAGCGTTTCCGACAATTCCTACGAGCAGTACTTC,CSVSDNSYEQYF
TRBD2,-,TRBJ2-1,TRBV3-1/TRBV3-2,TGTGCCAGCAGCCCTACAAGACTAGCGGGTGAGCAGTTCTTC,CASSPTRLAGEQFF
-,-,TRBJ2-3,TRBV2,TGTGCCAGCGGGGGGATCGGCCCGAGAGATACGCAGTATTTT,CASGGIGPRDTQYF
TRBD2,-,TRBJ2-3,TRBV30,TGTGCCTGGAACGATGGACTAGCGGTTGTAGATACGCAGTATTTT,CAWNDGLAVVDTQYF
TRBD2,once,TRBJ2-2,TRBV4-1,TGCGCCAGCAGCCAAGCTAGCGGCCCCAACACCGGGGAGCTGTTTTTT,CASSQASGPNTGELFF
-,-,TRBJ2-7,TRBV7-9,TGTGCCAGCAGCCTATCGGTCGGTGCCTACGAGCAGTACTTC,CASSLSVGAYEQYF
-,many,TRBJ1-4,TRBV2,TGTGCCAGCAGTGAATTCGGGGATGCAACTAATGAAAAACTGTTTTTT,CASSEFGDATNEKLFF
TRBD2,-,TRBJ2-5,TRBV10-3,TGTGCCATCAGTGAGGGACTAGCGGGAGTTAGTCGGGAGACCCAGTACTTC,CAISEGLAGVSRETQYF
-,-,TRBJ1-6,TRBV2,TGTGCCAGCAGTGTTACAGGGAATGTTGGCTCACCCCTCCACTTT,CASSVTGNVGSPLHF
-,-,TRBJ2-7,TRBV19,TGTGCCAGTAGTGCAGGGACTTTTGGGGGCTACGAGCAGTACTTC,CASSAGTFGGYEQYF